This TCR beta chain was sequenced for a study of regulatory T cells in long-lasting Graves disease. Germline V gene sequence: CDR1 SGHTA, CDR2 FQGNSA. CDR3 length equals 13 residues. With 7 bases removed from V and 6 bases from J, the gap between germline ends came to 16 bases. For TCR beta, libraries came from iRepertoire HTBI primers and Arm-PCR of CDR3 regions. MiXCR, applied by TCRdb to the multiplex PCR reads, yields one record per CDR3 protein. The top ten hold roughly a tenth of the sample, which has 540,000 or so distinct CDR3 sequences, 13% seen once. The sample's time point: newly diagnosed GD, antithyroid drugs for less than 3 months. The authors made the TCR library using RNA they extracted from PBMCs. A further study also used this sample, focusing on T cells in Graves' hyperthyroidism and ophthalmopathy. Per that study: TCR CDR3 regions were first amplified by RT-PCR with HTBI primers. Ophthalmopathy and stable hyperthyroidism were separated by a 13 V-J model.

This chain connects TRBV7-2 to TRBJ2-7, with a weak D call TRBD2 (5 bases). This sample comprised peripheral blood mononuclear cells (PBMCs), obtained at new diagnosis, from a patient treated with antithyroid drugs. This clonotype originated in a man in his thirties or forties with Graves disease. The DNA for the CDR3 is TGTGCCAGCACGCACCCCAGCCGGGGCGAGCAGTACTTC. Its translation: CASTHPSRGEQYF.